This T cell receptor (beta chain) originates from a study of blood T cell repertoires in COVID-19. The wider study: There were acute and convalescent COVID-19 samples, and they came from the United States, Italy and Spain. From T cells, B-cell-depleted T cells, or PBMCs came the material, which was cDNA or gDNA.

Authors' data handling: Using reference gene primer amplification, nucleated cell counts were estimated. Assay: immunoSEQ multiplex PCR; the TCRdb copy retains only in-frame clones and omits some. From that table come the V and J calls and clone size; the DNA was used to work out D and trimming. The sample lists tens of thousands of clones; around 80% were seen once. CDR1 SGDLS and CDR2 YYNGEE come from the germline V gene. V lost 5 bases, J lost 1 base, and 13 bases lay in between. The CDR3 covers 15 residues. The sample taken for sequencing was peripheral blood. The chain joins TRBV9 to TRBJ1-3, with D possibly TRBD1 on 5 matching bases. The sequence was obtained from a middle-aged man with active or convalescent COVID-19. CDR3 amino acids: CASSAGPLSGNTIYF. In DNA form, the CDR3 reads TGTGCCAGCAGTGCGGGACCGCTGTCTGGAAACACCATATATTTT.